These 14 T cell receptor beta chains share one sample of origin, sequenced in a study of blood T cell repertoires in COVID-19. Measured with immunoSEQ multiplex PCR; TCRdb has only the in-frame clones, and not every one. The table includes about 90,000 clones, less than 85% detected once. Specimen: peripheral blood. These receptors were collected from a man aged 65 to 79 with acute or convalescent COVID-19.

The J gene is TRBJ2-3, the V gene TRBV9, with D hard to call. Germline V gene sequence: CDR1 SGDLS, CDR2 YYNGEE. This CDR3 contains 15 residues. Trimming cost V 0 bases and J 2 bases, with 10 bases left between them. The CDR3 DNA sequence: TGTGCCAGCAGCGTAGAGGCGGTAACCACAGATACGCAGTATTTT. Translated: CASSVEAVTTDTQYF.

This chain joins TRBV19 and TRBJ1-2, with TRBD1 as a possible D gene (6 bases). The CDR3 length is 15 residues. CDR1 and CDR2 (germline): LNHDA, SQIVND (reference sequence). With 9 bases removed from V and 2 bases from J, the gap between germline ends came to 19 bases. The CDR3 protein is CARIDGAGVNYGYTF. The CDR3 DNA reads TGTGCCAGGATCGACGGGGCAGGGGTGAACTATGGCTACACCTTC.

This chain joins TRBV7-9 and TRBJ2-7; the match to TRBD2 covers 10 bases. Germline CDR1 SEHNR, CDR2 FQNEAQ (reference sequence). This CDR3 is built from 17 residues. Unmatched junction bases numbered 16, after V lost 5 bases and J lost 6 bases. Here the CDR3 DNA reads TGTGCCAGCAGCCCCATGTTGGCTAGCGGGAGTTGGGGCGAGCAGTACTTC. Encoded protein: CASSPMLASGSWGEQYF. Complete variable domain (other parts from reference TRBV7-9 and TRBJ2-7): DTGVSQNPRHKITKRGQNVTFRCDPISEHNRLYWYRQTLGQGPEFLTYFQNEAQLEKSRLLSDRFSAERPKGSFSTLEIQRTEQGDSAMYLCASSPMLASGSWGEQYFGPGTRLTVT.

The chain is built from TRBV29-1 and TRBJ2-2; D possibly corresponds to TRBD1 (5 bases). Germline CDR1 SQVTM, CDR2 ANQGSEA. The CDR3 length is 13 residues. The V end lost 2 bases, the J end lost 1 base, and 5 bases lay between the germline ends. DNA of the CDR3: TGCAGCGTTGAACAGGGGAACACCGGGGAGCTGTTTTTT. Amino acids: CSVEQGNTGELFF.

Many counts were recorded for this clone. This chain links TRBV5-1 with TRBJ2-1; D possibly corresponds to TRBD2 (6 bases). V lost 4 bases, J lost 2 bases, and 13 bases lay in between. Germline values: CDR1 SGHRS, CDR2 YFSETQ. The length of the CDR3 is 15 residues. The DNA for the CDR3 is TGCGCCAGCAGCCCTACTAGCCTCCCCTACAATGAGCAGTTCTTC. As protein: CASSPTSLPYNEQFF.

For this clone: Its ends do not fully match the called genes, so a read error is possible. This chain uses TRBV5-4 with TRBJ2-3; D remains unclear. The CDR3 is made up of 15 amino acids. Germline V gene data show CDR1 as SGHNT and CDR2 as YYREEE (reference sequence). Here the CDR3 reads CASRLESLGTDTQYF. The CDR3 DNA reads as TGTGCCAGCAGATTGGAGAGTTTGGGCACAGATACGCAGTATTTT.

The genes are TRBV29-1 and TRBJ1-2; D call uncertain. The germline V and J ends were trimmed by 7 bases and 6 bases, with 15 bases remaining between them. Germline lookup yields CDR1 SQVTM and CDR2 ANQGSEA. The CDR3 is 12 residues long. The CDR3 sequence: CSAVERTHGYTF. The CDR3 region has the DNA TGCAGCGCCGTCGAGCGAACCCATGGCTACACCTTC.

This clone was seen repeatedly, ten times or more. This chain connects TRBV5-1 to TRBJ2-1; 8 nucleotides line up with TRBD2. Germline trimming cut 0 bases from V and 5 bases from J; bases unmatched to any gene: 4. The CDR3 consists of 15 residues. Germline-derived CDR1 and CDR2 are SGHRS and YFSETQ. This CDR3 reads CASSLVVAGNNEQFF. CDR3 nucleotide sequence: TGCGCCAGCAGCTTGGTAGTAGCGGGGAACAATGAGCAGTTCTTC.

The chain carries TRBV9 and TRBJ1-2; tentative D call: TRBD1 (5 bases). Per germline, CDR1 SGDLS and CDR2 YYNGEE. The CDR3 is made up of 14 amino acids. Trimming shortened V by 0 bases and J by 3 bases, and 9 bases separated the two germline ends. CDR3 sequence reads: CASSVGTGDYGYTF. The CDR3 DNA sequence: TGTGCCAGCAGCGTAGGAACAGGAGACTATGGCTACACCTTC.

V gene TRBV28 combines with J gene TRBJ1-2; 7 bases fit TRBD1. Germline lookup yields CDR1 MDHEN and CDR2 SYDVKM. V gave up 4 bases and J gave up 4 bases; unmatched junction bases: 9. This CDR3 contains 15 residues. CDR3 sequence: CASSYLQGRGYGYTF. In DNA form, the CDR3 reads TGTGCCAGCAGTTACCTACAGGGGCGGGGCTATGGCTACACCTTC.

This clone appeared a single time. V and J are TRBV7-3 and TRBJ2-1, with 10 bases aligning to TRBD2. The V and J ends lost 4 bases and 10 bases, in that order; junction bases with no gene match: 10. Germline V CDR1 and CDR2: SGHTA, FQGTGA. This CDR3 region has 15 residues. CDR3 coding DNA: TGTGCCAGCAGCTCCCCGGGGCTAGCGGGAGAGGAGCAGTTCTTC. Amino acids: CASSSPGLAGEEQFF.

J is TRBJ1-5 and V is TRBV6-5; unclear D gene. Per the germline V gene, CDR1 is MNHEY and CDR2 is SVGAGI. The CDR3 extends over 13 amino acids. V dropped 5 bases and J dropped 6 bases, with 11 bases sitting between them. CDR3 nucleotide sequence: TGTGCCAGCAGTCCCGGGAGGGCTCAGCCCCAGCATTTT. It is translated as CASSPGRAQPQHF.

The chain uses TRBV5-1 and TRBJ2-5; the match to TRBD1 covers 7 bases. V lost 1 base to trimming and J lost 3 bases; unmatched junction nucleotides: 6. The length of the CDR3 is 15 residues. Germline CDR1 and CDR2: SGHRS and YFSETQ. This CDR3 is CASSLSGTAKETQYF. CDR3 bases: TGCGCCAGCAGCTTGAGTGGGACAGCCAAAGAGACCCAGTACTTC.

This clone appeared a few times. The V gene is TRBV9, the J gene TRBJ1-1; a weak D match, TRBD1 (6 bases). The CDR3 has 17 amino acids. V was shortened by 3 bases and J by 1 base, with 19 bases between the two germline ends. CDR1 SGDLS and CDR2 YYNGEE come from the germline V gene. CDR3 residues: CASSAFGAGDGNTEAFF. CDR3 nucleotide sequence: TGTGCCAGCAGCGCATTCGGGGCAGGGGATGGGAACACTGAAGCTTTCTTT.